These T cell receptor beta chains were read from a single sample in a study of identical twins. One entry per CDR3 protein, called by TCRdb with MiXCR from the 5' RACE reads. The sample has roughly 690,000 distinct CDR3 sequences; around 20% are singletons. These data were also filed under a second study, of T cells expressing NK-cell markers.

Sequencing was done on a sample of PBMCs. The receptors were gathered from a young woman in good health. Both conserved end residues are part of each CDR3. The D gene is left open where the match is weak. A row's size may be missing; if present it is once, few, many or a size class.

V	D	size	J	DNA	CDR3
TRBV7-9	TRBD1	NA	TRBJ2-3	TGTGCCAGCAGCTCCTATAACAGGGGCCGGGGCGATACGCAGTATTTT	CASSSYNRGRGDTQYF
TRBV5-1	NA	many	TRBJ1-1	TGCGCCAGCCATTACCGGGACAACACTGAAGCTTTCTTT	CASHYRDNTEAFF
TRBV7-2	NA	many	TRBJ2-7	TGTGCCAGCAGATGGGCTAACTCCTACGAGCAGTACTTC	CASRWANSYEQYF
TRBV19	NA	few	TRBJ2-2	TGTGCCAGTAGTACCCTCCCAGCGAACGGGGAGCTGTTTTTT	CASSTLPANGELFF
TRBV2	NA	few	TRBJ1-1	TGTGCCAGCGGGAGTTCAATACAGGGTGAGTTGAACACTGAAGCTTTCTTT	CASGSSIQGELNTEAFF
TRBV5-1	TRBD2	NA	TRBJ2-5	TGCGCCAGCAGCTTCGGCAGTAGCGGGTTTGGGCAGGCCCAGTACTTC	CASSFGSSGFGQAQYF
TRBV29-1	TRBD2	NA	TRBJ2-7	TGCAGCGTTGATCGGGGGGGAGCCTACGAGCAGTACTTC	CSVDRGGAYEQYF
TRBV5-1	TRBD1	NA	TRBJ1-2	TGCGCCAGCAGCTGGGAGACAGGGATGGACTATGGCTACACCTTC	CASSWETGMDYGYTF
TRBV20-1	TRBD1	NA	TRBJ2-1	TGCAGCACCGGGACAGGGGGCTACAATGAGCAGTTCTTC	CSTGTGGYNEQFF
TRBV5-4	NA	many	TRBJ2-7	TGTGCCAGCAGCGGGGGGGACATAACTTTCGACGAGCAGTACTTC	CASSGGDITFDEQYF
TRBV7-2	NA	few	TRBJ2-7	TGTGCCAGCAGCTTAGAGCCAAAGCAGTACTTC	CASSLEPKQYF
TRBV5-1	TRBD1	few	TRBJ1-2	TGCGCCAGCAGCTTCGGGACAGGGGGAGGCTACACCTTC	CASSFGTGGGYTF
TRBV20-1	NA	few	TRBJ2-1	TGCAGTGCTCCGGGGATGGCAGCGAGGGCCTACAATGAGCAGTTCTTC	CSAPGMAARAYNEQFF
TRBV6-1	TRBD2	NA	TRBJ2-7	TGTGCCAGCAGGGGGGGGGGTCAAAGGAAGCAGTACTTC	CASRGGGQRKQYF
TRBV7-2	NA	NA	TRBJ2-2	TGTGCCAGCAGCTTGACTAGACCCACCGGGGAGCTGTTTTTT	CASSLTRPTGELFF
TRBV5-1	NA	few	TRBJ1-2	TGCGCCAGCAGCTTGGGACTTGGCTATGGCTACACCTTC	CASSLGLGYGYTF
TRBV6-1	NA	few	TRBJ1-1	TGTGCCAGCACTCCCCCCCATAGCACTGAAGCTTTCTTT	CASTPPHSTEAFF
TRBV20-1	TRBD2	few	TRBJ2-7	TGCAGTGCTAGAGATCAAGTTCCTAGCGGGAGTTACGAGCAGTACTTC	CSARDQVPSGSYEQYF
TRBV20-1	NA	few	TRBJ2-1	TGCAGTGCTAGAGATCCCCTCCGGGAGCAGTTCTTC	CSARDPLREQFF
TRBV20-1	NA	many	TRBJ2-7	TGCAGTGCAATGCTACAGGGTAACGAGCAGTACTTC	CSAMLQGNEQYF
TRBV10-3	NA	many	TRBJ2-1	TGTGCCATCAGTACACCACCCACCGCGTTCAATGAGCAGTTCTTC	CAISTPPTAFNEQFF
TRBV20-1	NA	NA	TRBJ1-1	TGCAGTGCTAGGGAAGGTACGGACACTGAAGCTTTCTTT	CSAREGTDTEAFF
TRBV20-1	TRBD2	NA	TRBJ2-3	TGCAGTGCCTCCCCCAGAGCGCTAGCGGGAGCCACCGGAGATACGCAGTATTTT	CSASPRALAGATGDTQYF
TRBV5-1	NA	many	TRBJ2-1	TGCGCCAGCAGCTTTGGGAGCGTGGATGAGCAGTTCTTC	CASSFGSVDEQFF
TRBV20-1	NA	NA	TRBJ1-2	TGCAGTGCTAGAGCCCCGGTCCGAATGAGCGGCTACACCTTC	CSARAPVRMSGYTF
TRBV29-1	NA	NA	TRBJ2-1	TGCAGCGTTGCGTCAGGACGGACAGCCTACAATGAGCAGTTCTTC	CSVASGRTAYNEQFF
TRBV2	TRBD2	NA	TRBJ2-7	TGTGCCAGCAGTGAGTCATTGGCTAGCGGAAACTACGAGCAGTACTTC	CASSESLASGNYEQYF
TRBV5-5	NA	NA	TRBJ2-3	TGTGCCAGCAGCTTATTCATGGAGGTCACAGATACGCAGTATTTT	CASSLFMEVTDTQYF
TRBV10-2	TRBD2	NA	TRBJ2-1	TGCGCCAGCAGTGGGCGGCTGAGCGGGGTATCAAATGAGCAGTTCTTC	CASSGRLSGVSNEQFF
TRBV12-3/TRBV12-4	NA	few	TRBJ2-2	TGTGCCAGCAGTCCTAGGGGGGGGCGTACGAACACCGGGGAGCTGTTTTTT	CASSPRGGRTNTGELFF
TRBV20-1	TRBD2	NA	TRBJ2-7	TGCAGTGCTATTTTACTAGCGGGAGGCACCTACGAGCAGTACTTC	CSAILLAGGTYEQYF
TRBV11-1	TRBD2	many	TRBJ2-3	TGTGCCAGCAGCTTAGACGCCCTAGCGGGGGGCCTCACAGATACGCAGTATTTT	CASSLDALAGGLTDTQYF
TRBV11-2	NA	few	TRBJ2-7	TGTGCCAGCAGCTTAGCCGGGTTGCTCTCCTACGAGCAGTACTTC	CASSLAGLLSYEQYF
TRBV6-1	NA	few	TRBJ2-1	TGTGCCAGCAGGGAACTTCGTTATTTTAGGAATGAGCAGTTCTTC	CASRELRYFRNEQFF
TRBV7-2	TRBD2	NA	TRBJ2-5	TGTGCCAGCAGCTTAGCTAGCGGGAGGATCGAGACCCAGTACTTC	CASSLASGRIETQYF
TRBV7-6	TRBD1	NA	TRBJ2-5	TGTGCCAGCAGCTTAGGGACAGGGGCTCAACAAGAGACCCAGTACTTC	CASSLGTGAQQETQYF
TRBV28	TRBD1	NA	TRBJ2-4	TGTGCCAGCAGTCCTCCCGGGACAGGGGGTAACATTCAGTACTTC	CASSPPGTGGNIQYF
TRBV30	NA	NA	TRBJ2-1	TGTGCCTGCCAGGACTATCCGCAGTTCTTC	CACQDYPQFF
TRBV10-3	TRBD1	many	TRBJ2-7	TGTGCCAGAGTTCCGGGACAGGGGAAAGGTTACGAGCAGTACTTC	CARVPGQGKGYEQYF
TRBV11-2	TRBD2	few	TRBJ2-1	TGTGCCAGCAGCTTCGGACCTAGCGGGAGGGGGGCTTACAATGAGCAGTTCTTC	CASSFGPSGRGAYNEQFF
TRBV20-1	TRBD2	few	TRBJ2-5	TGCAGTGCTGCCCGAGCGGGACAAGAGACCCAGTACTTC	CSAARAGQETQYF
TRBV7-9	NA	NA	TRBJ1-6	TGTGCCAGCAGCTTGGGGCCGGGGGGCGCTTCACCCCTCCACTTT	CASSLGPGGASPLHF
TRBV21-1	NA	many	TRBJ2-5	TGTGCCAGCGGTAGCGGGAGCTCGGGAGAGACCCAGTACTTC	CASGSGSSGETQYF
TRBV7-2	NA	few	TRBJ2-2	TGTGCCAGCAGCTCCCCCCTGACTAGGTCAATTGGTGGGGAGCTGTTTTTT	CASSSPLTRSIGGELFF
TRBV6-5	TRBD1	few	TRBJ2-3	TGTGCCAGCAGTAACCCAGGGGGAAGCACAGATACGCAGTATTTT	CASSNPGGSTDTQYF
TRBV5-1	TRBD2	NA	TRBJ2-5	TGCGCCAGCAGCTTACTAGCGGGTTCTACGGAGACCCAGTACTTC	CASSLLAGSTETQYF
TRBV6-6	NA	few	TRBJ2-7	TGTGCCAGCAGCCCTAGTGGTCCCTACGAGCAGTACTTC	CASSPSGPYEQYF
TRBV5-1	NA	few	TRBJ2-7	TGCGCCAGCAGCTTGGACAGGACCCGTTACGAGCAGTACTTC	CASSLDRTRYEQYF
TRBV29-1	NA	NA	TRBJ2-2	TGCAGCGTTGAAACGGGAGACACCGGGGAGCTGTTTTTT	CSVETGDTGELFF
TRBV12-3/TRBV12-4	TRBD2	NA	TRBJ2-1	TGTGCCAGCAGTGGACTAGCGGGAGCCTCCTGGGGGTTCTTC	CASSGLAGASWGFF
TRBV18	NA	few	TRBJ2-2	TGTGCCAGCTCACCACGCCCCGGCTCCGGGGAGCTGTTTTTT	CASSPRPGSGELFF
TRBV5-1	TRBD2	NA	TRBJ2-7	TGCGCCAGCAGCTTGGGTTTGGGGACTAGCGGGCTCTCCTACGAGCAGTACTTC	CASSLGLGTSGLSYEQYF
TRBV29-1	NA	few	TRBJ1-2	TGCAGCGGTACAGTAGGCTATGGCTACACCTTC	CSGTVGYGYTF
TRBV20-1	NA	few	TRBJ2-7	TGCAGTGCTAGAAAAGGGAGCTACGAGCAGTACTTC	CSARKGSYEQYF
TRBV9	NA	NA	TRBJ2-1	TGTGCCAGCAGCGTAGAGCCCGGACTTGGCTCCTACAATGAGCAGTTCTTC	CASSVEPGLGSYNEQFF
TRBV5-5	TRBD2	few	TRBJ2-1	TGTGCCAGCAGCTTGGAAGGCGGGAGCCACTACAATGAGCAGTTCTTC	CASSLEGGSHYNEQFF
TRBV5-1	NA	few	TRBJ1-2	TGCGCCAGCAGCAAGACAGAAATTAATGGCTACACCTTC	CASSKTEINGYTF
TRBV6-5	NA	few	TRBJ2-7	TGTGCCAGCAGTTACCAGGAGGGACGAAGGTACGAGCAGTACTTC	CASSYQEGRRYEQYF
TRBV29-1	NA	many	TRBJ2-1	TGCAGCGTTGAGTTTTATGAGCAGTTCTTC	CSVEFYEQFF
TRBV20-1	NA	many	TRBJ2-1	TGCAGTGCTGGCCGAGGCGGGGACTACAATGAGCAGTTCTTC	CSAGRGGDYNEQFF